The 26 T cell receptor beta chains below were found in one sample sequenced in a study of tumor-infiltrating lymphocytes in oesophageal squamous cell carcinoma. One entry per CDR3 protein, called by TCRdb with MiXCR from the PCR reads. The profile shows 9,500 to 15,000 distinct CDR3 sequences, around 57% of them singletons. Material: esophageal tumor tissue. Every receptor here comes from a female donor with esophageal squamous cell carcinoma.

In this sample, this clonotype is medium-sized (0.01 to 0.1%). The germline gene is not matched at one end of the junction; a read error may be the cause. This chain joins TRBV11-3 and TRBJ2-1, with 11 bases that match TRBD2. The V gene's germline CDR1 is SGHNT and CDR2 YENEEA. The CDR3 sequence is 15 residues long. CDR3 nucleotide sequence: TGTGCCAGCAGTTTAGGGACTAGCGGCTTGGATGAGCAGTTCTTC. Protein product: CASSLGTSGLDEQFF. Combining the CDR3 with reference TRBV11-3 and TRBJ2-1 gives the whole variable domain EAGVVQSPRYKIIEKKQPVAFWCNPISGHNTLYWYLQNLGQGPELLIRYENEEAVDDSQLPKDRFSAERLKGVDSTLKIQPAELGDSAVYLCASSLGTSGLDEQFFGPGTRLTVL.

V gene TRBV7-3 combines with J gene TRBJ2-4; D uncertain. Trimming removed 5 bases at V and 1 base at J, with 12 bases between. CDR1 SGHTA and CDR2 FQGTGA come from the germline V gene. The CDR3 is 15 amino acids. CDR3 sequence (DNA): TGTGCCAGCAGCAAAAACGGCAAGGCCAAAAACATTCAGTACTTC. Amino acids: CASSKNGKAKNIQYF. The full variable domain, rest sourced from reference TRBV7-3 and TRBJ2-4, is GAGVSQTPSNKVTEKGKYVELRCDPISGHTALYWYRQSLGQGPEFLIYFQGTGAADDSGLPNDRFFAVRPEGSVSTLKIQRTERGDSAVYLCASSKNGKAKNIQYFGAGTRLSVL.

The rearrangement uses TRBV12-3 or TRBV12-4 and TRBJ1-1; no clear D. This CDR3 has 12 amino acids. Trimming removed 3 bases at V and 6 bases at J, with 8 bases between. Here the CDR3 DNA reads TGTGCCAGCAGTTTGGCTGGGGCTGAAGCTTTCTTT. This translates into CASSLAGAEAFF.

V gene TRBV7-2 combines with J gene TRBJ2-7; TRBD1 might be the D (5 bases). The germline V and J ends were trimmed by 0 bases and 4 bases, with 13 bases remaining between them. Germline V CDR1 and CDR2: SGHTA, FQGNSA. This CDR3 comprises 15 residues. DNA for the CDR3: TGTGCCAGCAGCTTAGCTGTCAGGGATCCTTACGAGCAGTACTTC. This translates into CASSLAVRDPYEQYF.

As to this clonotype: Relative to the germline gene, one junction end is altered; a read error may explain this. The chain has TRBV7-6 and TRBJ2-1, with 8 bases identical to TRBD2. The germline V gene has CDR1 SGHVS and CDR2 FNYEAQ. The CDR3 runs 11 residues. The CDR3 DNA reads TGTGCCAGCAGCTCCGGGACTAGTCTGCTCTTC. It codes for CASSSGTSLLF.

The V and J genes are TRBV11-1 and TRBJ2-1, with D perhaps given as TRBD1 or TRBD2 (6 bases each). The CDR3 runs 14 residues. Germline V gene sequence: CDR1 SGHAT, CDR2 FQDESV (reference sequence). V was cut by 10 bases and J by 4 bases, with 17 bases left in between. In nucleotides, the CDR3 is TGTGCCAACACTATGGGGGGCGTTTACAATGAGCAGTTCTTC. Translation gives CANTMGGVYNEQFF.

V gene TRBV7-2 combines with J gene TRBJ2-7; possible D gene TRBD1, 6 bases. The DNA end lines up better with TRBJ2-1; the J call may be wrong. The CDR3 is 14 residues long. CDR1 and CDR2 from the germline V gene are SGHTA and FQGNSA. This chain's CDR3 is CASSFDRLSYEQFF. Here the CDR3 DNA reads TGTGCCAGCAGCTTCGACAGGCTATCCTACGAGCAGTTCTTC.

The rearrangement joins TRBV7-2 to TRBJ1-1, with D possibly TRBD1 on 6 matching bases. The CDR3 sequence is 15 residues long. Germline CDR1 and CDR2: SGHTA and FQGNSA. Deletions cut 5 bases from V and 4 bases from J, with 17 bases between. This CDR3 reads CASSPRPGAGTEAFF. The CDR3 DNA reads as TGTGCCAGCAGCCCAAGACCAGGGGCCGGCACTGAAGCTTTCTTT.

The genes are TRBV7-2 and TRBJ1-1; D is perhaps TRBD1 (6 bases). This CDR3 comprises 16 residues. The V gene's germline CDR1 is SGHTA and CDR2 FQGNSA. Trimming removed 1 base from V and 1 base from J, with 13 bases in between. The CDR3 region is CASSLVKTGANTEAFF. As DNA, the CDR3 is TGTGCCAGCAGCTTAGTGAAGACAGGAGCGAACACTGAAGCTTTCTTT.

Concerning this clonotype: A much bigger clone sits one base away, suggesting this may be a read error. The chain carries TRBV2 and TRBJ2-5; 9 bases are shared with TRBD1. The J call is in doubt because the DNA end fits TRBJ2-1 better. CDR3 length: 15 residues. Germline loops: CDR1 SNHLY, CDR2 FYNNEI. CDR3 nucleotide sequence: TGTGCCAGCGAAGTAGCTACCGGGACAGGGAGCGAGCAGTTCTTC. It codes for CASEVATGTGSEQFF.

This clonotype was recorded at least ten times. The chain recombines TRBV7-3 with TRBJ2-1; 13 bases align to TRBD2. The V and J ends lost 6 bases and 5 bases, in that order; junction bases with no gene match: 1. CDR3 length: 14 amino acids. Germline V gene lookup returns CDR1 SGHTA and CDR2 FQGTGA. CDR3 sequence (DNA): TGTGCCAGCAGACTAGCGGGAGGGAACAATGAGCAGTTCTTC. This translates into CASRLAGGNNEQFF.

This clonotype was recorded only once. This chain links TRBV6-1 with TRBJ1-2; D unresolved. Germline V lookup: CDR1 MNHNS, CDR2 SASEGT. Trimming removed 7 bases at V and 2 bases at J, with 17 bases between. The CDR3 has 15 residues. The CDR3: CASTTTGPGNYGYTF. CDR3 sequence (DNA): TGTGCCAGCACCACAACTGGGCCCGGGAACTATGGCTACACCTTC.

V is TRBV5-1 and J is TRBJ2-3, with TRBD1 as a possible D gene (5 bases). This CDR3 has 14 residues. The germline CDR1 and CDR2 sequences are SGHRS and YFSETQ. Trimming took off 2 bases at V and 10 bases at J, with 17 bases between the two ends. Here the CDR3 DNA reads TGCGCCAGCAGCTTTTCTGCGACAGCTGATGCGCAGTATTTT. Protein sequence: CASSFSATADAQYF.

This chain's CDR3 is CASSSGPTYEQYF. CDR3 bases: TGTGCCAGCAGCTCGGGACCAACCTACGAGCAGTACTTC. The chain links TRBV7-3 to TRBJ2-1; perhaps D is TRBD1 or TRBD2 (5 bases each). The DNA end lines up better with TRBJ2-7; the J call may be wrong. This CDR3 comprises 13 residues. Per germline, CDR1 SGHTA and CDR2 FQGTGA.

This clonotype showed up many times. The rearrangement links TRBV19 to TRBJ1-1, with D possibly being TRBD1 (5 bases). CDR1 and CDR2 (germline): LNHDA, SQIVND (reference sequence). With 2 bases removed from V and 5 bases from J, the gap between germline ends came to 15 bases. The CDR3 loop spans 15 amino acids. For the CDR3, the DNA is TGTGCCAGTAGTATAAGGGTGGGCGCAGGGACTGAAGCTTTCTTT. Encoded protein: CASSIRVGAGTEAFF.

This chain links TRBV5-1 with TRBJ2-5; D is perhaps TRBD1 (6 bases). The length of the CDR3 is 15 residues. Trimming removed 4 bases from V and 11 bases from J, with 24 bases in between. Germline loops: CDR1 SGHRS, CDR2 YFSETQ. CDR3 loop: CASSPGQVSRDTQYF. In nucleotides, the CDR3 is TGCGCCAGCAGCCCGGGACAAGTGTCGAGGGATACGCAGTACTTC.

This clonotype appeared many times. Just one base apart from a much larger clone, this may be a read error. The J gene is TRBJ2-5, the V gene TRBV5-5, with TRBD1 matching over 8 bases. V lost 3 bases, J lost 11 bases, and 15 bases stayed unmatched. The germline V gene has CDR1 SGHKS and CDR2 YYEKEE (reference sequence). This CDR3 has 15 residues. This CDR3 reads CASSSGTGTLDEQYF. CDR3 DNA sequence: TGTGCCAGCAGCTCCGGGACAGGCACCTTAGATGAGCAGTACTTC. Based on the CDR3 plus reference TRBV5-5 and TRBJ2-5, the full variable domain is DAGVTQSPTHLIKTRGQQVTLRCSPISGHKSVSWYQQVLGQGPQFIFQYYEKEERGRGNFPDRFSARQFPNYSSELNVNALLLGDSALYLCASSSGTGTLDEQYFGPGTRLLVL.

As concerns this clonotype: The conserved closing phenylalanine or tryptophan is absent in this CDR3, likely reflecting a read error. The DNA is left out, because the CDR3 cannot be placed on it with certainty; the CDR3 is given as TCRdb lists it. The chain combines TRBV28 with TRBJ2-5; the D call of TRBD2 is as the table states it, not checked on the DNA. Germline lookup yields CDR1 MDHEN and CDR2 SYDVKM. The CDR3 numbers 17 amino acids, ends counted. This CDR3 reads CASRRQELAKNIQYFGA.

This clonotype was seen a few times. The chain uses TRBV20-1 and TRBJ2-5, with 9 bases identical to TRBD1. TRBJ2-1 matches the DNA end more closely, so the J call is doubtful. CDR3 size: 15 residues. CDR1 and CDR2 (germline): DFQATT, SNEGSKA (reference sequence). CDR3: CSATTPGQGGNEQFF. The DNA of the CDR3 is TGCAGTGCCACTACACCGGGACAGGGCGGCAATGAGCAGTTCTTC.

The chain couples TRBV11-2 to TRBJ2-5, with D tentatively TRBD1 (5 bases). The CDR3 length is 15 residues. CDR1 is SGHAT and CDR2 is FQNNGV in the germline V gene. Trimming shortened V by 1 base and J by 4 bases, and 13 bases separated the two germline ends. The CDR3 DNA sequence: TGTGCCAGCAGCTTAGGGGCAGGGCGACGAGAGACCCAGTACTTC. Translation gives CASSLGAGRRETQYF.

The chain uses TRBV7-2 and TRBJ2-7; 7 bases align to TRBD2. Germline CDR1 SGHTA, CDR2 FQGNSA. The CDR3 has 12 residues. The V gene end was trimmed by 5 bases and the J gene end by 6 bases; junction bases not matched to a gene: 4. CDR3 nucleotides: TGTGCCAGCAGCCCCGGGGGGATCGAGCAGTACTTC. Amino acid sequence: CASSPGGIEQYF.

The rearrangement joins TRBV7-6 to TRBJ2-3, with D possibly called TRBD1 or TRBD2 (5 bases each). The germline V gene has CDR1 SGHVS and CDR2 FNYEAQ. CDR3 length equals 13 residues. Deletions cut 5 bases from V and 0 bases from J, with 6 bases between. The CDR3 sequence: CASSGGSTDTQYF. The CDR3 nucleotides read TGTGCCAGCAGCGGGGGTAGCACAGATACGCAGTATTTT.

The chain has TRBV7-4 and TRBJ1-2; D is uncertain. The closer fit of TRBJ2-7 to the DNA end suggests the J call may be wrong. Germline-derived CDR1 and CDR2 are SGHVT and SQSDAQ. CDR3 length: 16 residues. CDR3 bases: TGTGCCAGCAGCCGCCCCCAGGCAGGTCGCTCCTACGAGCAGTACTTC. Its translation is CASSRPQAGRSYEQYF.

Only one count was recorded for this clonotype. This chain connects TRBV7-3 to TRBJ2-4; D is uncertain. The DNA end is a closer match to TRBJ2-1, so the J assignment may be wrong. This CDR3 contains 14 residues. The V gene's germline CDR1 is SGHTA and CDR2 FQGTGA. The CDR3 protein is CASSPYFLGNEQFF. DNA for the CDR3: TGTGCCAGCAGCCCCTACTTCCTAGGTAATGAGCAGTTCTTC.

The chain couples TRBV7-8 to TRBJ2-5; D might be TRBD2 (6 bases). The assigned J gene may be wrong: the sequence end matches TRBJ2-1 better. Germline V gene sequence: CDR1 SGHVS, CDR2 FQNEAQ. There are 15 residues in the CDR3. The CDR3: CASSSYAGSDYEQFF. CDR3 nucleotide sequence: TGTGCCAGCAGCTCCTATGCCGGGAGTGACTACGAGCAGTTCTTC.

The genes are TRBV7-8 and TRBJ2-1; D may be TRBD2 (5 bases). This CDR3 region has 13 residues. V was shortened by 3 bases and J by 5 bases, with 8 bases between the two germline ends. Germline CDR1 SGHVS, CDR2 FQNEAQ. The CDR3 is CASSLDLNNEQFF. The CDR3 DNA is TGTGCCAGCAGCTTGGACTTAAACAATGAGCAGTTCTTC.